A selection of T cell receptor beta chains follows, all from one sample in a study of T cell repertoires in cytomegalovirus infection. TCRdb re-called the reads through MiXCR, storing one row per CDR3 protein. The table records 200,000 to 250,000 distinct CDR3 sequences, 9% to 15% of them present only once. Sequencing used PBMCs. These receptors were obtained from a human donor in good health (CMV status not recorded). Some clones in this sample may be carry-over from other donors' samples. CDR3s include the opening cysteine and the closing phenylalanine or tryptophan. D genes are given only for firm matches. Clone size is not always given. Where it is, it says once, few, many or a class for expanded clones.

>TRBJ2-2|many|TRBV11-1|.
TGTGCCAGCAGCTTAGGGCGCGGCGGGGAGCTGTTTTTT
CASSLGRGGELFF
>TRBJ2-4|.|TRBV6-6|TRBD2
TGTGCCAGCAGAAGGACTAGCGGGAGTAGGGGCATTCAGTACTTC
CASRRTSGSRGIQYF
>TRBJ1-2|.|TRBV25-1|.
TGTGCCAGCAGTCACAGACAGGCCTATGGCTACACCTTC
CASSHRQAYGYTF
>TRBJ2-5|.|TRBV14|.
TGTGCCAGCAGCCAGCTCCAAAAAGAGACCCAGTACTTC
CASSQLQKETQYF
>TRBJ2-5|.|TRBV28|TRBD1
TGTGCCAGCAGTCCCTCCGACAGGGGGTGGGAGACCCAGTACTTC
CASSPSDRGWETQYF
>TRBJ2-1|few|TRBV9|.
TGTGCCAGCACCCTGGGGGGAAGAGAGGGTTACAATGAGCAGTTCTTC
CASTLGGREGYNEQFF
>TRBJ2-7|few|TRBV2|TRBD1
TGTGCCAGCAGTGGACAGGGGGGTGCCTACGAGCAGTACTTC
CASSGQGGAYEQYF
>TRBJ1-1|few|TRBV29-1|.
TGCAGCGTTGATAGGGCTCTGAACACTGAAGCTTTCTTT
CSVDRALNTEAFF
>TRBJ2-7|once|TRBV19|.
TGTGCCAGTAGTATTGAGGCCCGCGGGGACGAGCAGTACTTC
CASSIEARGDEQYF
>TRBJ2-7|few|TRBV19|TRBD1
TGTGCCAGTAGTTCCTCGACAGGGAAGGAGTACTTC
CASSSSTGKEYF
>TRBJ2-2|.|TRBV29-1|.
TGCAGCGTTGAAGATCGAGGCGCCGGGGAGCTGTTTTTT
CSVEDRGAGELFF
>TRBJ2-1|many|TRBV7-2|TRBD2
TGTGCCAGCAGCTTATCGGGGGGGAGGAACAATGAGCAGTTCTTC
CASSLSGGRNNEQFF
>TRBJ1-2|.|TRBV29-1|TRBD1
TGCAGCGTTGTGGGACAGGGTGAAGGGTATGGCTACACCTTC
CSVVGQGEGYGYTF
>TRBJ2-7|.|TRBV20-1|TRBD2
TGCAGTGCTAGGGATGGCGGGAGGCCCGCCTCCTACGAGCAGTACTTC
CSARDGGRPASYEQYF
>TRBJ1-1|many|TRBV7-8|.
TGTGCCAGCAGCTTCGGAGCTTTGGGGAACACTGAAGCTTTCTTT
CASSFGALGNTEAFF
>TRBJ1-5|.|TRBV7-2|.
TGTGCCAGCAGCTTAGCGGTAGGGTGGGATCAGCCCCAGCATTTT
CASSLAVGWDQPQHF
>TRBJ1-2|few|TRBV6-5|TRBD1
TGTGCCAGCAGTAAGCCGGGACAGGGCCAGTATGGCTACACCTTC
CASSKPGQGQYGYTF
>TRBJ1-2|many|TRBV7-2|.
TGTGCCAGCAGCGTGAGGGATGGCTACACCTTC
CASSVRDGYTF
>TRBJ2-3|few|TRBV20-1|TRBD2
TGCAGTGCTGGGACTAGCGGAGCCAGCACAGATACGCAGTATTTT
CSAGTSGASTDTQYF
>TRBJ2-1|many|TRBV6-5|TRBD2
TGTGCCAGCAGCCACTCTAGCGGGAGTAGGGGAAGGCATGAGCAGTTCTTC
CASSHSSGSRGRHEQFF
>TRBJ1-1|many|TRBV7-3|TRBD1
TGTGCCAGCAGCCAGCGACAGGGAGGTCTTGACACTGAAGCTTTCTTT
CASSQRQGGLDTEAFF
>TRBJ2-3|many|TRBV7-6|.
TGTGCCAGTCTACTCGGGGTCGGCACAGATACGCAGTATTTT
CASLLGVGTDTQYF
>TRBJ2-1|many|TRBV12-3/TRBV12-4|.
TGTGCCAGCTGCAGTTCGGGCAATGAGCAGTTCTTC
CASCSSGNEQFF
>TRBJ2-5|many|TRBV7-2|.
TGTGCCAGCAGCTTAGGCGTCCATCAAGAGACCCAGTACTTC
CASSLGVHQETQYF
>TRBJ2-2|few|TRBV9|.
TGTGCCAGCAGCCGAACAGACCAGGGCGTAGGAACCGGGGAGCTGTTTTTT
CASSRTDQGVGTGELFF
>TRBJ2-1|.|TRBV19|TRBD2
TGTGCCAGCGAACTACGGGGGGAGGGCCGAGGTGAGCAGTTCTTC
CASELRGEGRGEQFF
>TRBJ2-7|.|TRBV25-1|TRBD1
TGTGCCAGCAGTGAGAGGCAGGGGGAATCGTACGAGCAGTACTTC
CASSERQGESYEQYF
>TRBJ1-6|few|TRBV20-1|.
TGCAGTGCTACGAAGAGGACGGAAAATAATTCACCCCTCCACTTT
CSATKRTENNSPLHF
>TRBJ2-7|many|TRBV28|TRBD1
TGTGCCAGCACCATCCGGGACAGGGCCTACGAGCAGTACTTC
CASTIRDRAYEQYF
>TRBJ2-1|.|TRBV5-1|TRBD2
TGCGCCAGCAGCATGAGGACTAGCGGAGCCCCTGAGCAGTTCTTC
CASSMRTSGAPEQFF
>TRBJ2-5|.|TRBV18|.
TGTGCCAGCTCAGTGCCAAGGGGGGGCGAAGAGACCCAGTACTTC
CASSVPRGGEETQYF
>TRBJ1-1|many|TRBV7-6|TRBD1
TGTGCCAGCAGCTCAGACAGGGGGGAAGCTTTCTTT
CASSSDRGEAFF
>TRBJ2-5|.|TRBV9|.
TGTGCCAGCAGCGTAGCTACCTACGGGGAGCAAGAGACCCAGTACTTC
CASSVATYGEQETQYF
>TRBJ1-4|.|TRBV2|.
TGTGCCAGCAGTGAAGCGCGGGGACGAAAACTGTTTTTT
CASSEARGRKLFF
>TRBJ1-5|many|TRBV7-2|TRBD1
TGTGCCAGCAGCTCTCAGGGGGGACTCAATCAGCCCCAGCATTTT
CASSSQGGLNQPQHF
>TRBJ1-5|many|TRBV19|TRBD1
TGTGCCAGTTACACAGGGGAGGGGAATCAGCCCCAGCATTTT
CASYTGEGNQPQHF
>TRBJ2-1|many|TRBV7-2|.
TGTGCCAGCAGCTTGACAGGACTCTCCTACAATGAGCAGTTCTTC
CASSLTGLSYNEQFF